This T cell receptor (beta chain) was captured by sequencing in a study of OX40 agonist ivuxolimab in advanced cancers. Broadly, across the study: The costimulatory receptor OX40 (CD134) was targeted by ivuxolimab, a fully human IgG2 agonistic monoclonal antibody. A male proportion of almost 85% and a mean age of around 60 years, ranging from 23 to 79, were recorded for the dose-escalation cohort. The paper reports the monotherapy dose-escalation portion (N of about 47 patients) of the phase I ivuxolimab trial. Partial responses occurred in three dose-escalation patients: two with cutaneous melanoma and one with hepatocellular carcinoma. Among the roughly 54 dose-escalation patients, some 20 had hepatocellular carcinoma, 15 melanoma, 9 renal cell carcinoma and 9 head and neck cancer. The purpose of peripheral TCRbeta sequencing was to test whether ivuxolimab changed TCR sequence diversity and led to clonal T-cell expansion. Patients were allowed to have had prior anti-PD-1, anti-PD-L1 or anti-CTLA-4 therapy, and 40% to 45% of the dose-escalation patients had previously received checkpoint inhibitors. Intravenous ivuxolimab was administered to patients every 2 weeks at six dose levels: 0.01, 0.1, 0.3, 1.5, 3 and 10 mg/kg.

Patients with autoimmune disease history or receiving systemic immunosuppression were excluded from the trial. Peripheral blood for TCR sequencing was collected from all dose cohorts at baseline, on cycle 4 day 1, and on cycle 7 day 1. The samples were taken from a phase I, first-in-human, multicenter, open-label dose-escalation trial of ivuxolimab. Adults with locally advanced or metastatic melanoma, renal cell, hepatocellular, or head and neck squamous cell carcinoma were enrolled in the trial. Before TCR sequencing, CD4+ T cells and CD8+ T cells were sorted from peripheral blood as separate populations. Genomic DNA was isolated from the sorted cells so that the TCRbeta CDR3 region could be sequenced. The immunoSEQ Assay was used for sequencing of TCRbeta CDR3 regions. As stored in TCRdb, this immuneACCESS dataset retains in-frame rearrangements with V and J assigned. A fraction of the clones does not appear; measured against another copy, unresolved V genes explain less than half of the discrepancy, and the remainder lacks a known reason. Counted in this sample were roughly 30,000 clones; approximately 91% of them appeared once. The ten largest clones add up to under 65% of the sample.

This clone was detected only once. The specificity of this receptor is unknown. No quality values exist for individual bases; no much larger clone is one base distant. Paper-wide results and their limitations: At doses of 0.1 to 3.0 mg/kg, clonal expansion of both CD4+ and CD8+ T cells in blood was seen between baseline and week 6. Partial responders in the 0.1-3.0 mg/kg groups had among the lowest normalized peripheral clonal expansion, especially among CD8+ T cells. After ivuxolimab, CD8+ T cells had more expanded clones than CD4+ T cells on average. Low levels of normalized T-cell clonal expansion were also seen in some patients who did not respond. The antigen specificity of the peripheral T cells that underwent clonal expansion was not determined.

The CDR3 measures 14 amino acids from cysteine to phenylalanine. Here the CDR3 DNA is all that survives: 42 bases in frame from base 1. Reading the germline V gene (reference sequence) gives CDR1 PRHDT and CDR2 FYEKMQ. Trimming accounts for 4 bases at V and 10 bases at J, while the number of junction bases matched to no gene is 12. The sequence is built from TRBV13 and TRBJ2-5, and 7 junction bases match TRBD2. The sequence was obtained from an adult with an advanced solid tumor such as melanoma, head and neck, liver or kidney cancer. Material: CD4+ or CD8+ T cells sorted from blood, obtained in a trial of the OX40 agonist ivuxolimab. The CDR3 protein sequence reads: CASSSSSSAGVQYF. The nucleotide sequence reads as follows: TGTGCCAGCAGCTCCTCATCTAGTGCGGGGGTCCAGTACTTC.